These 29 T cell receptor beta chains came from one sample sequenced in a study of blood T cells in healthy people across ages. Then a second PCR, running about 7 to 11 cycles, was carried out with a sample-barcoded 5' primer and a J-beta primer mix. TCRdb independently ran MiXCR on the 5' RACE reads; one entry per CDR3 protein. The data show 550,000 to 700,000 distinct CDR3 sequences, with 27% seen just once and about 18% held by the top ten. The sample taken for sequencing was blood. The receptors here all came from a woman between 65 and 79 years old in good health.

This clonotype appeared a few times. The chain has TRBV14 and TRBJ1-3; D might be TRBD1 (5 bases). Germline lookup yields CDR1 SGHDN and CDR2 FVKESK. This CDR3 contains 16 residues. V was cut by 4 bases and J by 0 bases, with 13 bases left in between. In DNA form, the CDR3 reads TGTGCCAGCAGCCTCCCCGGGACGGTCTCTGGAAACACCATATATTTT. Translation gives CASSLPGTVSGNTIYF.

V gene TRBV18 combines with J gene TRBJ2-7, with 8 bases that match TRBD1. The J call may be incorrect, as the DNA end agrees better with TRBJ2-5. The CDR3 is made up of 14 amino acids. CDR1 and CDR2 (germline): KGHSH, LQKENI. The CDR3 reads CASSTRTGIETQYF. CDR3 coding DNA: TGTGCCAGCTCAACTCGGACAGGGATCGAGACCCAGTACTTC.

The CDR3 DNA follows: TGTGCCAGCAGTGACGGTGGGGGCCTTGATACGCAGTATTTT. Residues: CASSDGGGLDTQYF. The rearrangement links TRBV2 to TRBJ2-3; D is possibly TRBD1 (6 bases). Germline V gene sequence: CDR1 SNHLY, CDR2 FYNNEI. With 3 bases removed from V and 6 bases from J, the gap between germline ends came to 13 bases. This CDR3 spans 14 amino acids.

This clonotype was counted many times. The V gene is TRBV20-1, the J gene TRBJ2-5; TRBD2 matches at 9 bases. Germline CDR1 reads DFQATT; CDR2 reads SNEGSKA (reference sequence). With 5 bases clipped from V and 5 bases from J, the junction kept 6 bases outside the gene matches. The CDR3 consists of 13 residues. CDR3: CSAPGRGGETQYF. In DNA, the CDR3 is TGCAGTGCTCCAGGGCGGGGGGGTGAGACCCAGTACTTC.

This clonotype has only a few counts. The chain carries TRBV4-2 and TRBJ2-5, with 11 bases that match TRBD2. The V gene end was trimmed by 1 base and the J gene end by 2 bases; junction bases not matched to a gene: 9. Per germline, CDR1 LGHNA and CDR2 YNFKEQ. CDR3 size: 18 residues. The CDR3 sequence is CASSQVATSGGLQETQYF. The CDR3 coding sequence is TGTGCCAGCAGCCAAGTTGCTACTAGCGGGGGATTGCAAGAGACCCAGTACTTC.

This clonotype was counted at least ten times. This chain uses TRBV7-3 with TRBJ2-1, with 9 bases aligning to TRBD2. Germline CDR1 SGHTA, CDR2 FQGTGA. This CDR3 comprises 15 residues. J gave up 4 bases and V 2 bases, and 3 bases lay outside the gene matches. CDR3 sequence: CASSLLAGPYNEQFF. The CDR3 DNA is TGTGCCAGCAGCTTACTAGCGGGGCCTTACAATGAGCAGTTCTTC.

The chain employs TRBV6-2 or TRBV6-3 and TRBJ2-5, with 7 bases lining up with TRBD2. The CDR3 length is 13 residues. From germline, CDR1 is MNHEY and CDR2 SVGEGT. After removal of 5 bases from V and 5 bases from J, the junction contained 5 bases not matched to a gene. The DNA of the CDR3 is TGTGCCAGCAGTCATCTAGCGGAGGAGACCCAGTACTTC. Its translation is CASSHLAEETQYF.

This clonotype has a handful of counts. The chain is built from TRBV7-3 and TRBJ2-7; D unresolved. V was shortened by 8 bases and J by 7 bases, with 18 bases between the two germline ends. Germline V lookup: CDR1 SGHTA, CDR2 FQGTGA. This CDR3 has 13 residues. CDR3 coding DNA: TGTGCCAGCTCGCCCCACGGGTACGAAGAGCAGTACTTC. Encoded protein: CASSPHGYEEQYF.

This clonotype was detected a few times. A read error is likely, as this CDR3 ends without the conserved phenylalanine or tryptophan. The chain couples TRBV27 to TRBJ2-5, with a possible D match to TRBD1 (6 bases). The end of the DNA fits TRBJ2-7 better, so the J call may be wrong. CDR3 length equals 14 residues. In germline, CDR1 is MNHEY, CDR2 SMNVEV (reference sequence). This CDR3 is CASINTGQSYEQYL. CDR3 nucleotide sequence: TGTGCTAGCATCAATACAGGGCAGTCCTACGAGCAGTACCTC.

V gene TRBV7-9 combines with J gene TRBJ2-6; a weak D match, TRBD1 (6 bases). The CDR3 is 15 amino acids. Trimming took off 6 bases at V and 7 bases at J, with 16 bases between the two ends. Per the germline V gene, CDR1 is SEHNR and CDR2 is FQNEAQ (reference sequence). The CDR3 protein is CASSSDRRFANVLTF. The CDR3 DNA reads as TGTGCCAGCAGTTCCGACAGGAGATTCGCCAACGTCCTGACTTTC.

This clonotype showed up just a few times. The chain carries TRBV20-1 and TRBJ2-5; 7 bases align to TRBD1. The end of the DNA fits TRBJ2-1 better, so the J call may be wrong. This CDR3 is 13 amino acids long. The germline V gene has CDR1 DFQATT and CDR2 SNEGSKA (reference sequence). CDR3 amino acids: CSARSTGVDEQFF. The CDR3 coding sequence is TGCAGTGCTAGAAGCACAGGGGTGGATGAGCAGTTCTTC.

A few counts support this clonotype. The chain employs TRBV29-1 and TRBJ2-2; D is possibly TRBD1 (5 bases). Trimming pared 6 bases from V and 2 bases from J, leaving 19 bases between. Germline V gene data show CDR1 as SQVTM and CDR2 as ANQGSEA. The CDR3 is 16 amino acids. The CDR3 DNA reads as TGCAGCGTACCTTCTATCGGAACAGGAAACACCGGGGAGCTGTTTTTT. It codes for CSVPSIGTGNTGELFF.

This clonotype was seen more than once but under ten times. The V gene is TRBV20-1, the J gene TRBJ2-5; 8 bases map to TRBD2. The CDR3 is 16 residues long. In germline, CDR1 is DFQATT, CDR2 SNEGSKA (reference sequence). Trimming removed 0 bases from V and 1 base from J; junction bases left unmatched: 7. The CDR3 loop reads CSARDWAGGLQETQYF. Here the CDR3 DNA reads TGCAGTGCTAGAGATTGGGCGGGGGGCCTCCAAGAGACCCAGTACTTC.

In its sample, this clonotype was seen a few times. The chain employs TRBV12-3 or TRBV12-4 and TRBJ2-7; 8 bases fit TRBD2. This CDR3 is built from 13 residues. V shed 4 bases, J shed 2 bases, and the junction held 1 base outside the gene matches. The CDR3 region is CASSSGLAYEQYF. CDR3 DNA sequence: TGTGCCAGCAGTTCGGGACTAGCCTACGAGCAGTACTTC.

There are a few counts of this clonotype. The J gene is TRBJ1-3, the V gene TRBV5-5; D may be TRBD1 (5 bases). The germline V gene encodes CDR1 SGHKS and CDR2 YYEKEE (reference sequence). The CDR3 consists of 15 residues. The V gene lost 4 bases and the J gene lost 2 bases, with 13 bases spanning the gap. The CDR3 loop reads CASSVSGTTGNTIYF. CDR3 coding DNA: TGTGCCAGCAGCGTTTCAGGGACCACTGGAAACACCATATATTTT.

Worth noting for this clonotype: A much larger clone lies a single base off, so this may be a read error. The genes are TRBV4-3 and TRBJ2-1; TRBD2 matches 12 bases. The CDR3 spans 17 residues. Germline V gene lookup returns CDR1 LGHNA and CDR2 YSLEER. CDR3 region: CVSSLNPSGGGYNEQFF. As DNA, the CDR3 is TGCGTCAGCAGCCTTAACCCTAGCGGGGGGGGCTACAATGAGCAGTTCTTC.

Regarding this clonotype: One junction end disagrees with the germline gene, perhaps due to a read error. The chain combines TRBV5-1 with TRBJ2-5; 16 bases match TRBD2. This CDR3 is 16 amino acids long. CDR1 is SGHRS and CDR2 is YFSETQ in the germline V gene. The CDR3 loop reads CACSSVGTSGRGEQYF. The CDR3 DNA is TGCGCCTGCAGCAGCGTAGGGACTAGCGGGAGGGGAGAGCAGTACTTC.

This clonotype was counted a few times. The chain carries TRBV5-6 and TRBJ2-6; TRBD2 is a possible D gene (5 bases). CDR1 is SGHDT, CDR2 YYEEEE, per germline. There are 16 residues in the CDR3. V was shortened by 2 bases and J by 0 bases, with 9 bases between the two germline ends. The CDR3 loop reads CASSFVGGSGANVLTF. The CDR3 DNA sequence: TGTGCCAGCAGCTTTGTTGGAGGCTCTGGGGCCAACGTCCTGACTTTC.

This clonotype appeared many times. The chain employs TRBV5-1 and TRBJ1-3, with a tentative D call TRBD1 (6 bases). Trimming left V 4 bases short and J 0 bases short, with 8 bases between. Germline lookup yields CDR1 SGHRS and CDR2 YFSETQ. The length of the CDR3 is 14 residues. CDR3 region: CASSRTDSGNTIYF. Here the CDR3 DNA reads TGCGCCAGCAGCCGGACAGACTCTGGAAACACCATATATTTT.

The chain links TRBV10-3 to TRBJ1-5, with TRBD1 matching over 10 bases. Germline lookup yields CDR1 ENHRY and CDR2 SYGVKD. This CDR3 region has 15 residues. V was pared by 2 bases and J by 4 bases, with 2 bases of the junction left unmatched. DNA for the CDR3: TGTGCCATCAGTGAGCCGGGACAGGGGAATCAGCCCCAGCATTTT. It specifies CAISEPGQGNQPQHF.

The chain combines TRBV2 with TRBJ2-3; 9 positions agree with TRBD1. After removal of 5 bases from V and 4 bases from J, the junction contained 7 bases not matched to a gene. The CDR3 has 15 residues. The V gene's germline CDR1 is SNHLY and CDR2 FYNNEI. For the CDR3, the DNA is TGTGCCAGCAGTCCGGGACAGGGATTCGCAGATACGCAGTATTTT. It yields the protein CASSPGQGFADTQYF.

This clonotype was detected only a few times. The J gene is TRBJ1-2, the V gene TRBV7-2; D possibly corresponds to TRBD1 (6 bases). V dropped 4 bases and J dropped 2 bases, with 11 bases sitting between them. The CDR3 length is 14 residues. CDR1 is SGHTA and CDR2 is FQGNSA in the germline V gene. The CDR3 region has the DNA TGTGCCAGCAGCTCACTGGGGGCGAACTATGGCTACACCTTC. It is translated as CASSSLGANYGYTF.

This chain links TRBV29-1 with TRBJ1-2, with 8 bases that match TRBD1. V trimming: 7 bases; J trimming: 0 bases; junction bases outside the gene matches: 10. The CDR3 runs 15 residues. CDR1 and CDR2 from the germline V gene are SQVTM and ANQGSEA. The CDR3 bases are TGCAGCGCTAGAACCGCAGGGGGCCCTAACTATGGCTACACCTTC. Translated, it gives CSARTAGGPNYGYTF.

The V and J genes are TRBV5-4 and TRBJ2-2; no reliable D call. CDR1 and CDR2 (germline): SGHNT, YYREEE (reference sequence). CDR3 length: 14 residues. V was clipped by 0 bases and J by 4 bases, with 7 bases between them. DNA of the CDR3: TGTGCCAGCAGCTTGGCGTTGATCACCGGGGAGCTGTTTTTT. This translates into CASSLALITGELFF.

This chain uses TRBV20-1 with TRBJ2-1; 14 bases agree with TRBD2. The CDR3 has 16 residues. The germline V gene has CDR1 DFQATT and CDR2 SNEGSKA (reference sequence). The V and J ends lost 5 bases and 6 bases, in that order; junction bases with no gene match: 9. The CDR3 spells CSASRLAGGATNEQFF. The CDR3 nucleotides are TGCAGTGCTTCCCGACTAGCGGGGGGGGCAACCAATGAGCAGTTCTTC.

This clonotype was seen just once. The rearrangement joins TRBV7-9 to TRBJ2-3, with D maybe TRBD1 (6 bases). CDR1 is SEHNR and CDR2 is FQNEAQ in the germline V gene (reference sequence). CDR3 length: 14 amino acids. V was clipped by 3 bases and J by 4 bases, with 11 bases between them. The DNA of the CDR3 is TGTGCCAGCAGCTTGACAGGTCCAGCAGATACGCAGTATTTT. It encodes CASSLTGPADTQYF.

The V gene is TRBV5-6, the J gene TRBJ1-2; D is possibly TRBD1 (5 bases). Looked up from germline, CDR1 is SGHDT and CDR2 is YYEEEE. The CDR3 sequence is 16 residues long. Trimming removed 3 bases from V and 2 bases from J, with 17 bases in between. The CDR3 here is CASSSAGGEGNYGYTF. Here the CDR3 DNA reads TGTGCCAGCAGCTCGGCGGGGGGGGAAGGCAACTATGGCTACACCTTC. The complete variable domain, with remaining parts taken from reference TRBV5-6 and TRBJ1-2, reads DAGVTQSPTHLIKTRGQQVTLRCSPKSGHDTVSWYQQALGQGPQFIFQYYEEEERQRGNFPDRFSGHQFPNYSSELNVNALLLGDSALYLCASSSAGGEGNYGYTFGSGTRLTVV.

V gene TRBV29-1 combines with J gene TRBJ2-5; perhaps TRBD1 as D (7 bases). In germline, CDR1 is SQVTM, CDR2 ANQGSEA. The CDR3 sequence is 13 residues long. Trimming cost V 6 bases and J 5 bases, with 16 bases left between them. CDR3 nucleotide sequence: TGCAGCGTCCTGACAGGGACTCGTGAGACCCAGTACTTC. Amino acid sequence: CSVLTGTRETQYF. The complete variable domain, with remaining parts taken from reference TRBV29-1 and TRBJ2-5, reads SAVISQKPSRDICQRGTSLTIQCQVDSQVTMMFWYRQQPGQSLTLIATANQGSEATYESGFVIDKFPISRPNLTFSTLTVSNMSPEDSSIYLCSVLTGTRETQYFGPGTRLLVL.

The genes are TRBV28 and TRBJ2-1; possible D gene TRBD1, 6 bases. Looked up from germline, CDR1 is MDHEN and CDR2 is SYDVKM. V lost 2 bases and J lost 4, with 15 bases in between. The CDR3 is 16 residues long. The CDR3 spells CASSLPGQPLYNEQFF. CDR3 sequence (DNA): TGTGCCAGCAGTTTACCTGGACAGCCCCTATACAATGAGCAGTTCTTC.